The 27 T cell receptor beta chains given below trace back to one sample, sequenced in a study of CD8 T cells in ankylosing spondylitis. Each CDR3 protein is one row after TCRdb ran MiXCR on the 5' RACE reads. Counted here are around 31,000 distinct CDR3 sequences, 30% occurring once; the ten biggest clones make up about 50%. The sequenced sample was synovial fluid, either unsorted or a sorted T cell fraction (not recorded which). The receptors here all came from a male donor with ankylosing spondylitis.

V and J are TRBV19 and TRBJ2-1; D call uncertain. CDR3 length equals 13 residues. Germline CDR1 and CDR2: LNHDA and SQIVND (reference sequence). V was pared by 5 bases and J by 8 bases, with 13 bases between. CDR3 amino acids: CASSLVWADEQFF. As DNA, the CDR3 is TGTGCCAGTAGTCTCGTTTGGGCGGATGAGCAGTTCTTC. The entire variable domain, with the rest obtained from reference TRBV19 and TRBJ2-1, is as follows: DGGITQSPKYLFRKEGQNVTLSCEQNLNHDAMYWYRQDPGQGLRLIYYSQIVNDFQKGDIAEGYSVSREKKESFPLTVTSAQKNPTAFYLCASSLVWADEQFFGPGTRLTVL.

The sample holds a few counts of this clonotype. The genes are TRBV7-8 and TRBJ2-3, with 8 bases lining up with TRBD2. Germline V gives CDR1 SGHVS, CDR2 FQNEAQ. V lost 1 base, J lost 5 bases, and 11 bases stayed unmatched. The CDR3 runs to 17 residues. The CDR3 DNA reads TGTGCCAGCAGCTTAGACTGGCGGCTAGCGGGTGTAGATACGCAGTATTTT. Translating gives CASSLDWRLAGVDTQYF.

The chain carries TRBV6-5 and TRBJ2-1; a weak D match, TRBD2 (6 bases). CDR3 length: 13 amino acids. V dropped 4 bases and J dropped 9 bases, with 13 bases sitting between them. From germline, CDR1 is MNHEY and CDR2 SVGAGI. The CDR3, as DNA: TGTGCCAGCAGTTCCGGGACTTTGGGTGAGCAGTTCTTC. This gives the protein CASSSGTLGEQFF.

In this sample, this clonotype turned up many times. The J gene is TRBJ2-5, the V gene TRBV9; 8 nucleotides match TRBD1. Trimming cost V 2 bases and J 1 base; bases outside gene matches: 4. Germline CDR1 and CDR2: SGDLS and YYNGEE. The CDR3 consists of 15 residues. For the CDR3, the DNA is TGTGCCAGCAGCGTGGCGGGACAGGTCCAAGAGACCCAGTACTTC. This translates into CASSVAGQVQETQYF.

V gene TRBV27 combines with J gene TRBJ2-5; 10 bases map to TRBD1. CDR3 length: 15 residues. CDR1 is MNHEY and CDR2 is SMNVEV in the germline V gene (reference sequence). The V segment lost 7 bases and the J segment 4 bases; nucleotides outside the gene matches: 9. The CDR3 loop reads CASNEEGQGRETQYF. The CDR3 nucleotides are TGTGCCAGCAATGAAGAGGGACAGGGGAGAGAGACCCAGTACTTC.

This clonotype occurred many times. The gene calls are TRBV7-2 and TRBJ2-3; perhaps TRBD1 as D (6 bases). This CDR3 region has 15 residues. Germline CDR1 SGHTA, CDR2 FQGNSA. Deletions cut 2 bases from V and 1 base from J, with 10 bases between. In DNA, the CDR3 is TGTGCCAGCAGCTTAACAAACAGGGGCACAGATACGCAGTATTTT. It translates to CASSLTNRGTDTQYF.

This clonotype was recorded at least ten times. The chain uses TRBV4-2 and TRBJ2-5; weak D call: TRBD2 (6 bases). The CDR3 extends over 15 amino acids. From germline, CDR1 is LGHNA and CDR2 YNFKEQ. Trimming left V 4 bases short and J 5 bases short, with 17 bases between. CDR3 sequence: CASSPWMGGYETQYF. As DNA, the CDR3 is TGTGCCAGCAGCCCTTGGATGGGGGGTTACGAGACCCAGTACTTC.

This clonotype has only a few counts. The rearrangement uses TRBV6-2 or TRBV6-3 and TRBJ2-7; D is perhaps TRBD1 (5 bases). V was shortened by 2 bases and J by 3 bases, with 17 bases between the two germline ends. The germline V gene has CDR1 MNHEY and CDR2 SVGEGT. This CDR3 is built from 16 residues. CDR3 protein: CASSYPPGSSIYEQYV. The CDR3 nucleotides read TGTGCCAGCAGTTACCCACCAGGGTCGTCCATCTACGAGCAGTACGTC.

The gene calls are TRBV7-9 and TRBJ1-1; D is uncertain. Trimming removed 2 bases at V and 7 bases at J, with 5 bases between. This CDR3 spans 11 amino acids. Germline CDR1 reads SEHNR; CDR2 reads FQNEAQ (reference sequence). The CDR3 DNA is TGTGCCAGCAGCTTAAACGGTGAAGCTTTCTTT. It encodes CASSLNGEAFF.

The CDR3: CASSPYRGLGYTF. CDR3 DNA: TGTGCCAGCTCCCCGTACAGGGGGCTTGGCTACACCTTC. The chain links TRBV7-9 to TRBJ1-2; 9 bases line up with TRBD1. This CDR3 contains 13 residues. Germline V gene lookup returns CDR1 SEHNR and CDR2 FQNEAQ (reference sequence). With V trimmed by 8 bases and J by 7 bases, 8 bases remained unmatched.

V is TRBV6-1 and J is TRBJ2-1; 8 bases agree with TRBD2. V lost 6 bases to trimming and J lost 4 bases; unmatched junction nucleotides: 8. Germline CDR1 MNHNS, CDR2 SASEGT. The CDR3 runs 15 residues. The DNA of the CDR3 is TGTGCCAGCAGATCCGGGACTAGTATTTACAATGAGCAGTTCTTC. Amino acid sequence: CASRSGTSIYNEQFF.

J is TRBJ1-4 and V is TRBV7-8; 8 nucleotides agree with TRBD1. The V gene's germline CDR1 is SGHVS and CDR2 FQNEAQ. The J segment lost 4 bases and the V segment lost 5 bases, leaving 6 bases of the junction unmatched. CDR3 length equals 15 residues. CDR3 DNA: TGTGCCAGCAGCCAGACAGGGGAGGTTAATGAAAAACTGTTTTTT. It specifies CASSQTGEVNEKLFF.

The chain combines TRBV28 with TRBJ1-4; maybe TRBD1 (6 bases). The CDR3 consists of 16 residues. V was clipped by 9 bases and J by 13 bases, with 30 bases between them. CDR1 is MDHEN and CDR2 is SYDVKM in the germline V gene. This CDR3 is CASTPGGGPQGPLLFF. The DNA for the CDR3 is TGTGCCAGTACTCCGGGGGGGGGCCCCCAAGGGCCACTACTGTTTTTT.

The chain has TRBV12-3 or TRBV12-4 and TRBJ1-1, with D tentatively TRBD1 (5 bases). V lost 6 bases and J lost 0, with 11 bases in between. The CDR3 is made up of 14 amino acids. This chain's CDR3 is CASSFRVMNTEAFF. The CDR3, as DNA: TGTGCCAGCAGCTTCAGGGTAATGAACACTGAAGCTTTCTTT.

The chain has TRBV12-3 or TRBV12-4 and TRBJ1-1; TRBD1 matches at 8 bases. The ends lost 6 bases at V and 4 bases at J; junction bases unmatched: 4. The CDR3 consists of 13 residues. This CDR3 reads CASRPTGGTEAFF. DNA for the CDR3: TGTGCCAGCAGACCCACAGGGGGCACTGAAGCTTTCTTT.

This chain links TRBV20-1 with TRBJ2-2; D unclear. Trimming pared 5 bases from V and 1 base from J, leaving 8 bases between. The CDR3 has 13 residues. Germline V CDR1 and CDR2: DFQATT, SNEGSKA (reference sequence). CDR3 sequence reads: CSARNRNTGELFF. CDR3 coding DNA: TGCAGTGCTCGTAACAGGAACACCGGGGAGCTGTTTTTT.

This clonotype has a handful of counts. The V and J genes are TRBV20-1 and TRBJ2-7; 9 bases match TRBD1. V trimming: 5 bases; J trimming: 0 bases; junction bases outside the gene matches: 5. This CDR3 has 14 amino acids. Germline V gene data show CDR1 as DFQATT and CDR2 as SNEGSKA (reference sequence). The CDR3 reads CSAGRDRASYEQYF. In nucleotides, the CDR3 is TGCAGTGCTGGCCGGGACAGGGCCTCCTACGAGCAGTACTTC.

This clonotype is a singleton in its sample. This sequence joins TRBV10-3 and TRBJ1-1; 9 nucleotides line up with TRBD1. The germline V gene has CDR1 ENHRY and CDR2 SYGVKD. Trimming cost V 7 bases and J 4 bases; bases outside gene matches: 13. The CDR3 loop spans 16 amino acids. The CDR3 spells CAIMGGQTGGSTEAFF. For the CDR3, the DNA is TGTGCCATCATGGGGGGCCAGACAGGGGGAAGCACTGAAGCTTTCTTT.

The rearrangement uses TRBV15 and TRBJ1-4; no definite D call. From germline, CDR1 is LNHNV and CDR2 YYDKDF (reference sequence). The CDR3 has 13 residues. Between the trimmed V and J ends, which lost 6 bases and 6 bases, there was a span of 11 bases. The CDR3 protein is CATREPGDEKLFF. In nucleotides, the CDR3 is TGTGCCACCAGGGAGCCGGGAGATGAAAAACTGTTTTTT.

This chain connects TRBV5-5 to TRBJ2-1; TRBD2 aligns across 7 bases. J gave up 7 bases and V 4 bases, and 8 bases lay outside the gene matches. The CDR3 contains 14 residues. Germline CDR1 reads SGHKS; CDR2 reads YYEKEE (reference sequence). In DNA form, the CDR3 reads TGTGCCAGCAGCCCCGTGCTAGCGGTTAATGAGCAGTTCTTC. It specifies CASSPVLAVNEQFF.

The table lists this clonotype with a few counts. V gene TRBV29-1 combines with J gene TRBJ2-1; 14 bases match TRBD2. The CDR3 spans 16 residues. Germline-derived CDR1 and CDR2 are SQVTM and ANQGSEA. V lost 5 bases to trimming and J lost 8 bases; unmatched junction nucleotides: 11. CDR3 protein: CSVSGTSGRLNDEQFF. CDR3 bases: TGCAGCGTTTCCGGGACTAGCGGGAGACTTAACGATGAGCAGTTCTTC.

This clonotype occurred a few times. V and J are TRBV5-1 and TRBJ2-3; D might be TRBD1 (6 bases). V was cut by 3 bases and J by 2 bases, with 13 bases left in between. The CDR3 has 15 residues. Germline loops: CDR1 SGHRS, CDR2 YFSETQ. Here the CDR3 reads CASSSRDTNTDTQYF. The CDR3 region has the DNA TGCGCCAGCAGCTCCCGGGACACAAACACAGATACGCAGTATTTT.

The chain has TRBV28 and TRBJ1-2, with D possibly matching TRBD1 (6 bases). Trimming cost V 5 bases and J 7 bases, with 14 bases left between them. This CDR3 region has 13 residues. Germline V lookup: CDR1 MDHEN, CDR2 SYDVKM. The CDR3 sequence: CASSPQGLTGYTF. The CDR3 nucleotides are TGTGCCAGCAGTCCGCAGGGGTTGACTGGCTACACCTTC.

The gene calls are TRBV27 and TRBJ1-2, with D unresolved. The CDR3 totals 12 residues. Germline-derived CDR1 and CDR2 are MNHEY and SMNVEV (reference sequence). CDR3 sequence reads: CASGYPNYGYTF. The DNA of the CDR3 is TGTGCGAGCGGGTATCCGAACTATGGCTACACCTTC.

This clonotype was seen only a few times. The chain joins TRBV27 to TRBJ2-7; TRBD2 matches 11 bases. Germline assignment: CDR1 MNHEY and CDR2 SMNVEV (reference sequence). CDR3 length: 14 residues. The V and J ends lost 7 bases and 1 base, in that order; junction bases with no gene match: 3. CDR3 coding DNA: TGTGCCAGCAATAGCGGGAGGGGATCCTACGAGCAGTACTTC. Its protein product is CASNSGRGSYEQYF.

This clonotype was seen a few times. The chain uses TRBV4-2 and TRBJ2-1; D possibly corresponds to TRBD2 (6 bases). CDR1 and CDR2 from the germline V gene are LGHNA and YNFKEQ. The V and J ends lost 1 base and 6 bases respectively, with 13 bases between them. The CDR3 length is 15 residues. The CDR3 reads CASSQVDSSANEQFF. CDR3 nucleotides: TGTGCCAGCAGCCAAGTGGATTCTAGCGCCAATGAGCAGTTCTTC.

The chain is built from TRBV20-1 and TRBJ2-1; 9 bases are a match to TRBD1. CDR3 size: 15 residues. V trimming: 5 bases; J trimming: 0 bases; junction bases outside the gene matches: 5. Germline CDR1 and CDR2: DFQATT and SNEGSKA (reference sequence). The DNA of the CDR3 is TGCAGTGCTCGGACAGGGGCCCACTCCTACAATGAGCAGTTCTTC. Amino acids: CSARTGAHSYNEQFF.